Below are 13 T cell receptor beta chains sequenced from a single sample in a study of beta chain features in type 1 diabetes. Expressed TCRB transcripts were sequenced because the isolated RNA had all been reverse transcribed beforehand. TCRdb keeps only in-frame clones here, not all; method: immunoSEQ multiplex PCR. The sample has about 350,000 clones; 15% to 20% are singletons. Sequenced material: naive CD4+ T cells from blood. Receptors were obtained from a woman between 18 and 30 years old in good health.

The rearrangement links TRBV30 to TRBJ2-3; TRBD2 is a possible D gene (5 bases). CDR3 length equals 15 residues. V was cut by 2 bases and J by 1 base, with 13 bases left in between. Per the germline V gene, CDR1 is GTSNPN and CDR2 is SVGIG (reference sequence). The CDR3 region has the DNA TGTGCCTGGAGTCACGGCGCGGGCCGCACAGATACGCAGTATTTT. Its protein product is CAWSHGAGRTDTQYF.

V usage is TRBV11-2 and J usage is TRBJ1-2; D is uncertain. CDR1 and CDR2 (germline): SGHAT, FQNNGV. Trimming cost V 5 bases and J 3 bases, with 13 bases left between them. The CDR3 runs 14 residues. The CDR3 DNA reads as TGTGCCAGCAGCAGAGACCGCGGCGACTATGGCTACACCTTC. The encoded protein is CASSRDRGDYGYTF.

In this sample, this clone turned up a few times. The chain uses TRBV9 and TRBJ2-5, with D possibly TRBD2 on 7 matching bases. Trimming removed 9 bases from V and 4 bases from J, with 19 bases in between. The CDR3 is 14 residues long. Per germline, CDR1 SGDLS and CDR2 YYNGEE. CDR3 amino acids: CANSWGGWVETQYF. CDR3 nucleotide sequence: TGTGCCAACTCCTGGGGGGGCTGGGTAGAGACCCAGTACTTC.

The V call is TRBV5-6, the J call TRBJ2-1; the D is unclear. Looked up from germline, CDR1 is SGHDT and CDR2 is YYEEEE. CDR3 length: 14 residues. Trimming pared 4 bases from V and 4 bases from J, leaving 12 bases between. Here the CDR3 reads CASSMGLAYNEQFF. The DNA for the CDR3 is TGTGCCAGCAGCATGGGATTGGCATACAATGAGCAGTTCTTC.

The table lists this clone with a count of one. The rearrangement links TRBV30 to TRBJ2-5; TRBD2 matches at 9 bases. V lost 0 bases, J lost 4 bases, and 6 bases stayed unmatched. CDR3 length: 15 amino acids. From germline, CDR1 is GTSNPN and CDR2 SVGIG (reference sequence). The CDR3 bases are TGTGCCTGGAGTGTAGCTGCGGGAGGGGTAGAGACCCAGTACTTC. Translated: CAWSVAAGGVETQYF.

Regarding this clone: Other nucleotide sequences in the sample specify the same CDR3. The genes are TRBV19 and TRBJ2-1; D not certain. Trimming removed 5 bases at V and 5 bases at J, with 10 bases between. The CDR3 is 13 amino acids. In germline, CDR1 is LNHDA, CDR2 SQIVND (reference sequence). This CDR3 reads CASSPRGDNEQFF. In nucleotides, the CDR3 is TGTGCCAGTAGTCCCCGCGGTGACAATGAGCAGTTCTTC. Supplemented by reference TRBV19 and TRBJ2-1, the full variable domain reads DGGITQSPKYLFRKEGQNVTLSCEQNLNHDAMYWYRQDPGQGLRLIYYSQIVNDFQKGDIAEGYSVSREKKESFPLTVTSAQKNPTAFYLCASSPRGDNEQFFGPGTRLTVL.

This clone was seen more than once but under ten times. The gene calls are TRBV30 and TRBJ2-7; TRBD2 agrees at 7 bases. The ends lost 4 bases at V and 9 bases at J; junction bases unmatched: 21. CDR3 length equals 16 residues. CDR1 is GTSNPN, CDR2 SVGIG, per germline (reference sequence). In DNA, the CDR3 is TGTGCCTGGACCGTGGGAGGGACCAACCCTGAGGCGGTGCAGTACTTC. Its protein product is CAWTVGGTNPEAVQYF.

The chain joins TRBV29-1 to TRBJ2-7, with 7 bases lining up with TRBD2. The J segment lost 6 bases and the V segment lost 3 bases, leaving 5 bases of the junction unmatched. CDR1 SQVTM and CDR2 ANQGSEA come from the germline V gene. CDR3 length: 12 residues. This CDR3 reads CSVESGIGEQYF. The CDR3 DNA is TGCAGCGTTGAGAGCGGGATTGGCGAGCAGTACTTC.

The V and J genes are TRBV14 and TRBJ2-3; D is perhaps TRBD2 (6 bases). Germline V gene sequence: CDR1 SGHDN, CDR2 FVKESK. CDR3 length equals 15 residues. V was trimmed by 1 base and J by 0 bases, leaving 8 bases between them. The DNA for the CDR3 is TGTGCCAGCAGCCAAGCTGGGACTAGCACAGATACGCAGTATTTT. It translates to CASSQAGTSTDTQYF.

The chain is built from TRBV5-1 and TRBJ2-3; D is undetermined. Germline V gene lookup returns CDR1 SGHRS and CDR2 YFSETQ. The CDR3 runs 13 residues. V was cut by 2 bases and J by 3 bases, with 7 bases left in between. The CDR3 DNA reads TGCGCCAGCAGCTTAAGACAAACAGATACGCAGTATTTT. Translating gives CASSLRQTDTQYF. Together with reference TRBV5-1 and TRBJ2-3, the CDR3 gives the full variable domain: KAGVTQTPRYLIKTRGQQVTLSCSPISGHRSVSWYQQTPGQGLQFLFEYFSETQRNKGNFPGRFSGRQFSNSRSEMNVSTLELGDSALYLCASSLRQTDTQYFGPGTRLTVL.

The CDR3 is CASSLDGGTYEQYF. CDR3 in DNA: TGTGCCAGCAGCTTGGATGGAGGGACCTACGAGCAGTACTTC. V is TRBV5-4 and J is TRBJ2-7; TRBD2 might be the D (6 bases). CDR1 and CDR2 (germline): SGHNT, YYREEE (reference sequence). V was cut by 0 bases and J by 2 bases, with 9 bases left in between. This CDR3 is 14 amino acids long. Drawing the rest from reference TRBV5-4 and TRBJ2-7, the complete variable domain is ETGVTQSPTHLIKTRGQQVTLRCSSQSGHNTVSWYQQALGQGPQFIFQYYREEENGRGNFPPRFSGLQFPNYSSELNVNALELDDSALYLCASSLDGGTYEQYFGPGTRLTVT.

This clone was observed a handful of times. J is TRBJ1-1 and V is TRBV30, with D maybe TRBD1 (5 bases). This CDR3 contains 14 residues. V was cut by 4 bases and J by 6 bases, with 18 bases left in between. From germline, CDR1 is GTSNPN and CDR2 SVGIG (reference sequence). This CDR3 is CAWNPQVGSAEAFF. In nucleotides, the CDR3 is TGTGCCTGGAATCCACAGGTAGGATCGGCTGAAGCTTTCTTT.

The chain uses TRBV5-1 and TRBJ2-7; the D gene is possibly TRBD2 (5 bases). The CDR3 totals 12 residues. The germline V gene has CDR1 SGHRS and CDR2 YFSETQ. V was trimmed by 4 bases and J by 3 bases, leaving 8 bases between them. The CDR3 DNA reads TGCGCCAGCAGCGAAGCGGACTACGAGCAGTACTTC. Residues: CASSEADYEQYF.